The clone carrying this TCR beta chain was observed at least ten times. Its antigen is unidentified. This record comes from a study of T cells in Graves' hyperthyroidism and ophthalmopathy. Points from the study as a whole: Ophthalmopathy and stable hyperthyroidism were told apart by a 13 V-J model.

There were TCR beta CDR3 regions amplified from RNA transcripts. The HTBI primer set served for first-round RT-PCR of the TCR CDR3. TCRdb re-derived calls from the multiplex PCR reads in MiXCR, one entry per CDR3 protein. The data hold some 720,000 distinct CDR3 sequences, with 16% observed a single time. Trimming left V 2 bases short and J 10 bases short, with 12 bases between. The CDR3 runs 13 residues. Looked up from germline, CDR1 is SEHNR and CDR2 is FQNEAQ (reference sequence). Patients aged 18 to 65 had newly diagnosed hyperthyroidism lasting under 2 months. The PBMCs studied were ones that came from 8 to 10 ml fresh peripheral blood.

The sample was blood. The source of this sequence is a man younger than 30 with Graves' hyperthyroidism. The genes are TRBV7-9 and TRBJ2-1; TRBD1 might be the D (7 bases). CDR3 in DNA: TGTGCCAGCAGCTTACGACAGGGAGGCGAGCAGTTCTTC. Encoded protein: CASSLRQGGEQFF. The variable domain in full, with the rest retrieved from reference TRBV7-9 and TRBJ2-1, is DTGVSQNPRHKITKRGQNVTFRCDPISEHNRLYWYRQTLGQGPEFLTYFQNEAQLEKSRLLSDRFSAERPKGSFSTLEIQRTEQGDSAMYLCASSLRQGGEQFFGPGTRLTVL.